The 20 T cell receptor beta chains in this list originate from one sample, sequenced in a study of blood T cell repertoires in COVID-19. Profiled with immunoSEQ multiplex PCR; TCRdb holds only in-frame clones, not every one. The profile shows some 150,000 clones, more than 75% of them singletons. The sequenced sample was peripheral blood. These receptor sequences come from a man aged 50 to 59 with active COVID-19.

V is TRBV9 and J is TRBJ1-1, with 10 bases that match TRBD1. The germline CDR1 and CDR2 sequences are SGDLS and YYNGEE. V was clipped by 0 bases and J by 1 base; unmatched bases: 6. The length of the CDR3 is 17 residues. CDR3 residues: CASSVALGQGTNTEAFF. The CDR3 DNA reads as TGTGCCAGCAGCGTAGCACTGGGACAGGGGACGAACACTGAAGCTTTCTTT.

The V and J genes are TRBV6-5 and TRBJ2-6; no clear D. Trimming removed 2 bases from V and 3 bases from J, with 11 bases in between. The CDR3 runs 16 residues. Germline V gives CDR1 MNHEY, CDR2 SVGAGI. For the CDR3, the DNA is TGTGCCAGCAGTTACCCTACCCCTGGTGGGGCCAACGTCCTGACTTTC. This encodes CASSYPTPGGANVLTF.

This rearrangement joins TRBV7-9 to TRBJ2-1, with 7 bases aligning to TRBD1. This CDR3 comprises 14 residues. The germline V gene encodes CDR1 SEHNR and CDR2 FQNEAQ (reference sequence). The V segment lost 6 bases and the J segment 8 bases; nucleotides outside the gene matches: 10. The CDR3 is CASRSDRVGYEQFF. Written as DNA, the CDR3 is TGTGCCAGCAGGTCCGACAGGGTTGGGTATGAGCAGTTCTTC.

The chain employs TRBV5-4 and TRBJ2-5; TRBD1 agrees at 8 bases. CDR3 length: 15 residues. With V trimmed by 5 bases and J by 2 bases, 8 bases remained unmatched. Germline lookup yields CDR1 SGHNT and CDR2 YYREEE (reference sequence). The CDR3 here is CASSPQGGSQETQYF. The CDR3 DNA reads as TGTGCCAGCAGTCCACAGGGGGGATCACAAGAGACCCAGTACTTC.

V gene TRBV7-2 combines with J gene TRBJ2-1, with a possible D match to TRBD2 (5 bases). CDR1 and CDR2 from the germline V gene are SGHTA and FQGNSA. V lost 6 bases and J 6 bases, leaving 15 bases between the germline ends. This CDR3 has 14 amino acids. CDR3 residues: CASRASFGVNEQFF. Here the CDR3 DNA reads TGTGCCAGCAGGGCGTCCTTCGGGGTCAATGAGCAGTTCTTC.

This chain uses TRBV30 with TRBJ1-2; tentative D call: TRBD1 (5 bases). The CDR3 is 13 residues long. From germline, CDR1 is GTSNPN and CDR2 SVGIG (reference sequence). Trimming took 2 bases from V and 8 from J, leaving 15 bases between them. The CDR3 loop reads CAWSPYGGEGYTF. The CDR3, as DNA: TGTGCCTGGAGTCCCTACGGGGGGGAGGGCTACACCTTC.

The chain joins TRBV6-5 to TRBJ1-1, with D uncertain. Trimming took 9 bases from V and 1 from J, leaving 12 bases between them. CDR1 is MNHEY and CDR2 is SVGAGI in the germline V gene. The CDR3 extends over 13 amino acids. The CDR3: CASRLTRNTEAFF. CDR3 nucleotide sequence: TGTGCCAGTAGACTTACAAGGAACACTGAAGCTTTCTTT.

The rearrangement links TRBV7-8 to TRBJ2-7; D gene uncertain. The germline V gene encodes CDR1 SGHVS and CDR2 FQNEAQ. V was pared by 5 bases and J by 2 bases, with 7 bases between. The CDR3 length is 12 residues. CDR3 nucleotide sequence: TGTGCCAGCAGCCTAGGCGCCTACGAGCAGTACTTC. It is translated as CASSLGAYEQYF.

This chain connects TRBV7-2 to TRBJ2-1, with D perhaps TRBD1 (6 bases). CDR1 and CDR2 (germline): SGHTA, FQGNSA. V lost 3 bases to trimming and J lost 5 bases, with 11 bases between them. The CDR3 length is 14 residues. In DNA, the CDR3 is TGTGCCAGCAGCTTTACAAACAGGGACAATGAGCAGTTCTTC. This codes for CASSFTNRDNEQFF.

This clone was counted between two and nine times. The V gene is TRBV7-2, the J gene TRBJ2-1; no definite D call. Germline values: CDR1 SGHTA, CDR2 FQGNSA. The CDR3 totals 16 residues. The ends were cut back, 5 bases at V and 6 bases at J, with 20 bases in the middle. CDR3 nucleotide sequence: TGTGCCAGCAGCAGTATCCTAGAGGCCAGTCTCAATGAGCAGTTCTTC. This codes for CASSSILEASLNEQFF.

The chain uses TRBV6-5 and TRBJ1-1; a weak D match, TRBD1 (5 bases). The germline V gene encodes CDR1 MNHEY and CDR2 SVGAGI. The ends were cut back, 8 bases at V and 6 bases at J, with 19 bases in the middle. The CDR3 totals 14 residues. The CDR3 region is CASVNSGSGAEAFF. As DNA, the CDR3 is TGTGCCAGCGTTAACAGCGGATCGGGGGCTGAAGCTTTCTTT.

V gene TRBV2 combines with J gene TRBJ1-5; D is possibly TRBD1 (6 bases). Germline V gene lookup returns CDR1 SNHLY and CDR2 FYNNEI. The germline V and J ends were trimmed by 7 bases and 6 bases, with 16 bases remaining between them. This CDR3 has 14 amino acids. The CDR3 nucleotides are TGTGCCAGCAACACCAGGGGTCGGGGTCAGCCCCAGCATTTT. It codes for CASNTRGRGQPQHF.

The chain links TRBV6-5 to TRBJ1-6; the match to TRBD1 covers 9 bases. Germline V gives CDR1 MNHEY, CDR2 SVGAGI. The CDR3 sequence is 15 residues long. J gave up 7 bases and V 8 bases, and 9 bases lay outside the gene matches. The CDR3 DNA sequence: TGTGCCAGCCGTCTAGACGGGACAGGGAATTCACCCCTCCACTTT. This sequence encodes CASRLDGTGNSPLHF.

The genes are TRBV6-5 and TRBJ1-4, with TRBD1 matching over 7 bases. Germline V gene sequence: CDR1 MNHEY, CDR2 SVGAGI. The length of the CDR3 is 16 residues. V was clipped by 2 bases and J by 0 bases; unmatched bases: 3. This CDR3 reads CASSYGGQATNEKLFF. In DNA, the CDR3 is TGTGCCAGCAGTTACGGCGGACAGGCAACTAATGAAAAACTGTTTTTT.

This chain joins TRBV7-3 and TRBJ2-1, with TRBD2 matching over 11 bases. Germline V gives CDR1 SGHTA, CDR2 FQGTGA. This CDR3 has 16 residues. Germline trimming cut 4 bases from V and 2 bases from J; bases unmatched to any gene: 4. The chain's CDR3 is CASSSLAGGTYNEQFF. The CDR3 DNA follows: TGTGCCAGCAGCTCATTAGCGGGGGGGACCTACAATGAGCAGTTCTTC.

The CDR3 region has the DNA TGTGCCAGTCGGACTCAGGGTCAGGGGAATCAGCCCCAGCATTTT. Its protein product is CASRTQGQGNQPQHF. The chain is built from TRBV19 and TRBJ1-5; the D gene is possibly TRBD1 (6 bases). V was trimmed by 8 bases and J by 4 bases, leaving 18 bases between them. Per the germline V gene, CDR1 is LNHDA and CDR2 is SQIVND (reference sequence). The CDR3 is 15 residues long.

This clone was seen only once. The chain carries TRBV6-1 and TRBJ1-2; D gene ambiguous. Trimming stripped 3 bases from V and 1 base from J, with 9 bases between. Germline loops: CDR1 MNHNS, CDR2 SASEGT. The CDR3 is 14 amino acids. CDR3 residues: CASSEGGNNYGYTF. CDR3 nucleotide sequence: TGTGCCAGCAGTGAGGGAGGGAATAACTATGGCTACACCTTC.

V gene TRBV7-2 combines with J gene TRBJ2-5, with TRBD2 matching over 9 bases. The germline V gene has CDR1 SGHTA and CDR2 FQGNSA. There are 14 residues in the CDR3. After removal of 5 bases from V and 2 bases from J, the junction contained 3 bases not matched to a gene. The CDR3 is CASSASGTQETQYF. CDR3 DNA: TGTGCCAGCAGCGCTAGCGGGACACAAGAGACCCAGTACTTC.

The V and J genes are TRBV10-3 and TRBJ2-2; 8 bases match TRBD2. V dropped 5 bases and J dropped 7; count of bases not matched to a gene: 9. CDR1 and CDR2 (germline): ENHRY, SYGVKD. The CDR3 has 15 residues. CDR3 region: CAISPRGREGGELFF. CDR3 bases: TGTGCCATCAGTCCCCGGGGACGGGAGGGCGGGGAGCTGTTTTTT.

The chain links TRBV3-1 (or the pseudogene TRBV3-2) to TRBJ2-4, with TRBD2 as a possible D gene (7 bases). Germline-derived CDR1 and CDR2 are LGHDT and YNNKEL (reference sequence). This CDR3 has 17 residues. With 1 base removed from V and 2 bases from J, the gap between germline ends came to 15 bases. CDR3 nucleotide sequence: TGTGCCAGCAGCCAAGTCGGGGGGCCAATCCCCAAAAACATTCAGTACTTC. It encodes CASSQVGGPIPKNIQYF.